The next 11 T cell receptor beta chains were all read from a single sample in a study of T cells in Graves' hyperthyroidism and ophthalmopathy. The investigators amplified TCR beta CDR3 regions from RNA transcripts. A set of HTBI primers served as the primers for a first-round RT-PCR of the TCR CDR3. In TCRdb, the multiplex PCR reads were re-called with MiXCR into one record per CDR3 protein. The sample shows around 190,000 distinct CDR3 sequences, around a sixth of them seen only once. Source material: blood. All receptors derive from a woman between 50 and 59 years old with Graves' hyperthyroidism.

The V and J genes are TRBV29-1 and TRBJ1-2; TRBD1 matches at 8 bases. The CDR3 totals 14 residues. The V and J ends lost 3 bases and 5 bases, in that order; junction bases with no gene match: 8. Germline loops: CDR1 SQVTM, CDR2 ANQGSEA. The CDR3 here is CSVETQGAAYGYTF. DNA of the CDR3: TGCAGCGTTGAGACTCAGGGGGCGGCTTATGGCTACACCTTC.

This clonotype was recorded many times. This chain links TRBV10-3 with TRBJ1-1, with a tentative D call TRBD1 (5 bases). Germline-derived CDR1 and CDR2 are ENHRY and SYGVKD. The V gene lost 5 bases and the J gene lost 7 bases, with 11 bases spanning the gap. The CDR3 is made up of 12 amino acids. Here the CDR3 reads CAISRRVGEAFF. The CDR3, as DNA: TGTGCCATCAGTCGCAGGGTGGGTGAAGCTTTCTTT.

This clonotype was found many times. This chain joins TRBV4-2 and TRBJ1-2; tentative D call: TRBD1 (5 bases). Germline loops: CDR1 LGHNA, CDR2 YNFKEQ. The CDR3 contains 15 residues. V lost 0 bases, J lost 0 bases, and 8 bases lay in between. The CDR3 loop is CASSQDAGTNYGYTF. CDR3 coding DNA: TGTGCCAGCAGCCAAGACGCAGGGACTAACTATGGCTACACCTTC.

The J gene is TRBJ2-5, the V gene TRBV4-2; possible D gene TRBD2, 5 bases. Germline V gene lookup returns CDR1 LGHNA and CDR2 YNFKEQ. This CDR3 is built from 15 residues. V lost 1 base, J lost 4 bases, and 13 bases lay in between. In DNA, the CDR3 is TGTGCCAGCAGCCAAGGTCCTAGCCCCAGAGAGACCCAGTACTTC. Protein product: CASSQGPSPRETQYF.

Only a few counts were recorded for this clonotype. The chain combines TRBV11-2 with TRBJ2-2, with a weak D call TRBD2 (6 bases). V lost 10 bases and J 1 base, leaving 13 bases between the germline ends. Germline values: CDR1 SGHAT, CDR2 FQNNGV. The CDR3 extends over 14 amino acids. The CDR3: CAIRDLWNTGELFF. DNA of the CDR3: TGTGCCATTAGGGACTTGTGGAACACCGGGGAGCTGTTTTTT. The entire variable domain, with the rest obtained from reference TRBV11-2 and TRBJ2-2, is as follows: EAGVAQSPRYKIIEKRQSVAFWCNPISGHATLYWYQQILGQGPKLLIQFQNNGVVDDSQLPKDRFSAERLKGVDSTLKIQPAKLEDSAVYLCAIRDLWNTGELFFGEGSRLTVL.

The rearrangement uses TRBV10-1 and TRBJ2-2; D assignment may be TRBD1 or TRBD2 (6 bases each). Trimming shortened V by 3 bases and J by 0 bases, and 26 bases separated the two germline ends. The germline V gene has CDR1 WNHNN and CDR2 SYGVQD (reference sequence). The CDR3 runs to 21 residues. The CDR3 is CASSDFRGDWGTPTNTGELFF. The CDR3 region has the DNA TGCGCCAGCAGTGATTTTCGCGGGGATTGGGGGACACCTACGAACACCGGGGAGCTGTTTTTT.

This clonotype was picked up many times. The CDR3 is CATSGHNGNTIYF. The CDR3 bases are TGTGCCACCTCCGGACATAATGGAAACACCATATATTTT. The V call is TRBV24-1, the J call TRBJ1-3, with a possible D match to TRBD1 (5 bases). V dropped 9 bases and J dropped 3 bases, with 11 bases sitting between them. This CDR3 contains 13 residues. Looked up from germline, CDR1 is KGHDR and CDR2 is SFDVKD.

This clonotype was counted many times. This chain connects TRBV12-3 or TRBV12-4 to TRBJ1-2; the D is unclear. This CDR3 has 14 residues. V was clipped by 3 bases and J by 5 bases, with 13 bases between them. CDR3 sequence (DNA): TGTGCCAGCAGTTTTCTAGGGAATGGGTATGGCTACACCTTC. Translating it yields CASSFLGNGYGYTF.

On this clonotype: This may be a read error: a much more frequent sequence differs by one nucleotide. The chain employs TRBV3-1 and TRBJ1-2; perhaps TRBD1 as D (6 bases). The length of the CDR3 is 15 residues. Trimming left V 3 bases short and J 3 bases short, with 14 bases between. Germline loops: CDR1 LGHDT, CDR2 YNNKEL (reference sequence). The chain's CDR3 is CASSQSDRSYYGYTF. The CDR3 DNA reads as TGTGCCAGCAGCCAGAGCGACAGGAGCTACTATGGCTACACCTTC.

The rearrangement uses TRBV20-1 and TRBJ2-1; 10 bases match TRBD2. V trimming: 7 bases; J trimming: 8 bases; junction bases outside the gene matches: 5. The CDR3 contains 12 residues. Germline CDR1 and CDR2: DFQATT and SNEGSKA (reference sequence). CDR3 bases: TGCAGTGTGCTAGCGGGAGCCCATGAGCAGTTCTTC. It yields the protein CSVLAGAHEQFF.

In regard to this clonotype: This sequence may be a read error, since a much larger clone differs from it by one base. This chain uses TRBV27 with TRBJ2-1, with 11 nucleotides matching TRBD2. With the DNA end fitting TRBJ2-7 better, the J assignment may be wrong. Germline V gene sequence: CDR1 MNHEY, CDR2 SMNVEV (reference sequence). The CDR3 loop spans 15 amino acids. For the CDR3, the DNA is TGTGCCAGCAGTCTCATAGCGGGAGGGTACAATGAGCAGTACTTC. Translation: CASSLIAGGYNEQYF.